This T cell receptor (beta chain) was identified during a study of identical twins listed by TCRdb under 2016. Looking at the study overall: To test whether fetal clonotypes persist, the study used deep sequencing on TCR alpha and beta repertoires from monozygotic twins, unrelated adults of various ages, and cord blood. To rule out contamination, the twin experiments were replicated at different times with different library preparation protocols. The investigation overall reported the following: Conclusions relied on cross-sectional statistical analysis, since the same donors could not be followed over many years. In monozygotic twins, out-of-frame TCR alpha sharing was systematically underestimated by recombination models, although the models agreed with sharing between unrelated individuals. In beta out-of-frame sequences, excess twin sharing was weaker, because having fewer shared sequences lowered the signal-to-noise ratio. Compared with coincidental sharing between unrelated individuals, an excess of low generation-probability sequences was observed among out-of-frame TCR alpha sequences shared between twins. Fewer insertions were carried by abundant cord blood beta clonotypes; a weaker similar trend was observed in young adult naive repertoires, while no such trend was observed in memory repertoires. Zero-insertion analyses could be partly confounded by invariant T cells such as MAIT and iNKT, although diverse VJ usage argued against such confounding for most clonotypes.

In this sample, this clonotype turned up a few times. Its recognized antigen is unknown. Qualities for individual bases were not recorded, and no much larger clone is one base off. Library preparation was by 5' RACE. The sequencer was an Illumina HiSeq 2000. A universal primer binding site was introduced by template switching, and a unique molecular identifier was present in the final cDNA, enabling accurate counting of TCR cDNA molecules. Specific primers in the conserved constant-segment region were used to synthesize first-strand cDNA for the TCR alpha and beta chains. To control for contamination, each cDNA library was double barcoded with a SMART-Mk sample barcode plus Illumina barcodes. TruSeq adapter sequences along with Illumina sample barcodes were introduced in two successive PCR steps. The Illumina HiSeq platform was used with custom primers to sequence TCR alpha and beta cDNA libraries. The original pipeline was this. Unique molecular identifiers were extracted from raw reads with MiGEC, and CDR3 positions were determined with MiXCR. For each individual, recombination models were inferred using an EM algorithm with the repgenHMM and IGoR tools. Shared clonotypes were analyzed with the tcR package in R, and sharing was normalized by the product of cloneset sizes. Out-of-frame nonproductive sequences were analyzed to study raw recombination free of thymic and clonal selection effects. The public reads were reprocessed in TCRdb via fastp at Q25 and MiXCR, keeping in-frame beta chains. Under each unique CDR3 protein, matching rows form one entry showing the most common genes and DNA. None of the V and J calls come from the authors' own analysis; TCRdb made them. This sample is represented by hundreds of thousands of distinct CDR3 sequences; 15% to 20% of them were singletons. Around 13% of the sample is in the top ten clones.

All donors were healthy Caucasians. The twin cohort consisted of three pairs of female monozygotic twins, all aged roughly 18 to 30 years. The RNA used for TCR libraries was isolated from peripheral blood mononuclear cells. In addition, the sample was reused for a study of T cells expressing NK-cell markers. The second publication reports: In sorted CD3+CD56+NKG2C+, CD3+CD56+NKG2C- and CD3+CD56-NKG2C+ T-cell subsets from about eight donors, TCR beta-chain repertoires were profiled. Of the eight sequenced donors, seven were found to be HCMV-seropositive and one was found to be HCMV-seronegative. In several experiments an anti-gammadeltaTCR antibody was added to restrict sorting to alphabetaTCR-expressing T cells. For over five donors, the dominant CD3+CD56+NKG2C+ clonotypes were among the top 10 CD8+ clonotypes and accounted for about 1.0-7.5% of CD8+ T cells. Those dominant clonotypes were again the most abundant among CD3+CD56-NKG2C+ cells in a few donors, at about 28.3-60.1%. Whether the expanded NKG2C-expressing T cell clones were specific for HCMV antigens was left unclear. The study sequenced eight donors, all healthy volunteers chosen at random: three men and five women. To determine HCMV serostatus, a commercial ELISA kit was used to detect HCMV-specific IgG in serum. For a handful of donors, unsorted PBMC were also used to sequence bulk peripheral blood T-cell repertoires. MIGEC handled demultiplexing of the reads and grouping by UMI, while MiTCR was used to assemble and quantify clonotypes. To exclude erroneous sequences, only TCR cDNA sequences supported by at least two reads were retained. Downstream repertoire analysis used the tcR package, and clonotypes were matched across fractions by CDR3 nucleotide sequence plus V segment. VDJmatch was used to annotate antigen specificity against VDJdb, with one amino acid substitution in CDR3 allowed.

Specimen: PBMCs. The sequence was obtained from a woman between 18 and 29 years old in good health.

The CDR3 reads as follows: CASSQGPAGYYEQYF. The sequence in DNA is TGTGCCAGCAGCCAAGGTCCAGCGGGATACTACGAGCAGTACTTC. This chain is built from TRBV14 and TRBJ2-7, with 7 junctional bases fitting TRBD2. The cysteine opens and the phenylalanine closes a CDR3 of 15 amino acids. Just the 45-base CDR3 DNA is kept, in frame starting at base 1. The germline V gene encodes CDR1 SGHDN and CDR2 FVKESK. V is pruned by 1 base and J by 3 bases, leaving 6 bases of the junction without a gene match.